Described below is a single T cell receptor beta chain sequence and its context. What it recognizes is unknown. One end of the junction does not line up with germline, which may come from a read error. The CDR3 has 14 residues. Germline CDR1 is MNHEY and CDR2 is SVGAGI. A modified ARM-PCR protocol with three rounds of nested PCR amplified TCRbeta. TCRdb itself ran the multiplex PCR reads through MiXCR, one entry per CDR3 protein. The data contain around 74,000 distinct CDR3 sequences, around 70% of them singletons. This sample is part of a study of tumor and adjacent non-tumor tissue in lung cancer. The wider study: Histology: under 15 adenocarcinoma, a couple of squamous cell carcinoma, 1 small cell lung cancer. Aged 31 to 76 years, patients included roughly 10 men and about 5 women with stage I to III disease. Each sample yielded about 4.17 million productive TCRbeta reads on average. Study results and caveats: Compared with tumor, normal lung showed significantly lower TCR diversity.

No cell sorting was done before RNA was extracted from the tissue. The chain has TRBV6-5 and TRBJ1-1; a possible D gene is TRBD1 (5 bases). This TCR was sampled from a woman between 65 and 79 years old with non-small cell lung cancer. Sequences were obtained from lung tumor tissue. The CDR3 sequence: CASAVNLDNTEAFF. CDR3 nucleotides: TGTGCCAGTGCTGTAAATCTGGACAACACTGAGGCTTTCTTT.